This is a list of T cell receptor beta chains from one sample in a study of cytomegalovirus exposure and HLA in healthy donors. Clones were read by immunoSEQ multiplex PCR, and TCRdb kept only the in-frame ones, dropping some. The sample records about 130,000 clones, roughly 70% being singletons. The material sequenced was PBMCs. These receptors all stem from a young man in good health and CMV-seropositive. CDR3s include the opening cysteine and the closing phenylalanine or tryptophan. Fields, in order: V gene, clone size, D gene, J gene, CDR3 protein, CDR3 DNA. A D gene is named only where the DNA matches it firmly. Part of the rows lack a size; the others show once, few, many or a class for expanded clones.

TRBV7-9	.	.	TRBJ1-2	CASSFRKNNYGYTF	TGTGCCAGCAGCTTCAGGAAAAATAACTATGGCTACACCTTC
TRBV19	.	.	TRBJ2-5	CASSGVTETQYF	TGTGCCAGTAGCGGGGTTACGGAGACCCAGTACTTC
TRBV10-2	.	.	TRBJ1-2	CASNGWGGDYGYTF	TGCGCCAGCAACGGATGGGGAGGGGACTATGGCTACACCTTC
TRBV18	.	.	TRBJ2-7	CASSPPPRGGTYEQYF	TGTGCCAGCTCACCACCGCCTAGGGGAGGTACCTACGAGCAGTACTTC
TRBV19	few	TRBD1	TRBJ2-7	CASSIRSFVGQTYEQYF	TGTGCCAGTAGTATAAGGTCGTTTGTGGGACAGACCTACGAGCAGTACTTC
TRBV28	few	.	TRBJ2-1	CASSFPYNEQFF	TGTGCCAGCAGTTTTCCGTACAATGAGCAGTTCTTC
TRBV6-5	.	.	TRBJ1-2	CASSRSTGSPYGYTF	TGTGCCAGCAGTCGATCTACAGGGTCCCCCTATGGCTACACCTTC
TRBV7-3	few	TRBD1	TRBJ2-3	CASSSEMTGADTQYF	TGTGCCAGCAGCTCAGAAATGACAGGGGCAGATACGCAGTATTTT
TRBV2	.	TRBD1	TRBJ2-2	CASSRGGLNTGELFF	TGTGCCAGTTCCCGAGGGGGCTTAAACACCGGGGAGCTGTTTTTT
TRBV6-6	few	.	TRBJ1-1	CASSYEGEYTEAFF	TGTGCCAGCAGTTACGAGGGGGAATACACTGAAGCTTTCTTT
TRBV7-9	.	TRBD2	TRBJ2-7	CASSLATGTSGYMAYEQYF	TGTGCCAGCAGCTTAGCTACCGGGACTAGCGGGTATATGGCCTACGAGCAGTACTTC
TRBV6-1	once	.	TRBJ2-7	CASSGENGGEQYF	TGTGCCAGCAGTGGGGAGAACGGGGGTGAGCAGTACTTC
TRBV6-1	.	TRBD2	TRBJ2-5	CASSELAGGQETQYF	TGTGCCAGCAGTGAACTAGCGGGGGGCCAAGAGACCCAGTACTTC
TRBV29-1	.	TRBD1	TRBJ2-7	CSVGTGNSYKQYF	TGCAGCGTCGGGACAGGGAACTCCTACAAGCAGTACTTC
TRBV13	.	.	TRBJ1-1	CASSPLRANTEAFF	TGTGCCAGCAGCCCACTCAGGGCGAACACTGAAGCTTTCTTT
TRBV5-4	.	.	TRBJ1-2	CASSLRDLRGYTF	TGTGCCAGCAGCCTCAGGGATTTGAGAGGCTACACCTTC
TRBV4-2	.	.	TRBJ1-1	CASSQSAMNTEAFF	TGTGCCAGCAGCCAATCAGCGATGAACACTGAAGCTTTCTTT
TRBV7-6	.	TRBD2	TRBJ2-1	CASSFLLAGGLGSYNEQFF	TGTGCCAGCAGCTTCCTACTAGCGGGGGGGTTAGGCTCCTACAATGAGCAGTTCTTC
TRBV28	.	TRBD1	TRBJ1-5	CASSPWTGDQPQHF	TGTGCCAGCAGCCCCTGGACAGGGGATCAGCCCCAGCATTTT
TRBV29-1	.	.	TRBJ2-7	CSTSERVGSYEQYF	TGCAGCACCTCCGAGAGGGTTGGATCCTACGAGCAGTACTTC
TRBV7-6	.	.	TRBJ2-2	CASSRGRGSGELFF	TGTGCCAGCAGCAGGGGACGGGGGTCGGGGGAGCTGTTTTTT
TRBV5-4	.	TRBD1	TRBJ2-1	CASGRDSSYNEQFF	TGTGCCAGCGGCCGGGACAGCTCCTACAATGAGCAGTTCTTC
TRBV4-1	.	TRBD2	TRBJ2-3	CASSQVAGLAGSTDTQYF	TGCGCCAGCAGCCAAGTCGCGGGACTAGCGGGGAGCACAGATACGCAGTATTTT
TRBV4-2	.	.	TRBJ2-5	CASSQGRAEQETQHF	TGTGCCAGCAGCCAAGGTCGAGCGGAGCAAGAGACCCAGCACTTC
TRBV7-9	.	TRBD1	TRBJ2-2	CASSLRQGSGELFF	TGTGCCAGCAGCTTACGACAGGGCTCCGGGGAGCTGTTTTTT
TRBV6-5	.	.	TRBJ1-6	CASTIRQPNSPLHF	TGTGCCAGCACGATCAGACAGCCAAATTCACCCCTCCACTTT
TRBV2	.	TRBD1	TRBJ2-2	CASSEEVAGQANTGELFF	TGTGCCAGCAGTGAAGAGGTCGCGGGACAGGCGAACACCGGGGAGCTGTTTTTT